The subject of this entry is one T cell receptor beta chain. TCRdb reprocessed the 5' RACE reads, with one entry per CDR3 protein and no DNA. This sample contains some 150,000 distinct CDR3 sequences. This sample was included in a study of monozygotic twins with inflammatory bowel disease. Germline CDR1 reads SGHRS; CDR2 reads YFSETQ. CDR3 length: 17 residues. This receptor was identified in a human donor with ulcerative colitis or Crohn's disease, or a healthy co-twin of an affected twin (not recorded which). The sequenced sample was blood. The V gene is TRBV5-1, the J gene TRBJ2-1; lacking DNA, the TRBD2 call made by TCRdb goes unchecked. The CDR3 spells CASSLEPPRQLYNEQFF.